This TCR beta chain was identified during a study of T cell responses to AZD1222 COVID-19 vaccine. With regard to this clone: Its antigen remains unidentified.

V was pared by 1 base and J by 9 bases, with 16 bases between. CDR3 length: 16 residues. Germline loops: CDR1 MNHEY, CDR2 SMNVEV (reference sequence). Regarding the study as a whole: Just a handful of AZD1222 recipients were seropositive at baseline.

Using immunoSEQ multiplex PCR, the repertoire was profiled, and TCRdb retains in-frame clones only, with some absent. The table lists about 100,000 clones, around 84% of them singletons. J is TRBJ1-6 and V is TRBV27, with D possibly matching TRBD1 (5 bases). Here the sequenced sample was peripheral blood, taken on day 0 of AZD1222 vaccination. This receptor was identified in an adult in good health. CDR3 bases: TGTGCCAGCAGTTTATTTACGACAGCCGGGAGTTCACCCCTCCACTTT. This translates into CASSLFTTAGSSPLHF.